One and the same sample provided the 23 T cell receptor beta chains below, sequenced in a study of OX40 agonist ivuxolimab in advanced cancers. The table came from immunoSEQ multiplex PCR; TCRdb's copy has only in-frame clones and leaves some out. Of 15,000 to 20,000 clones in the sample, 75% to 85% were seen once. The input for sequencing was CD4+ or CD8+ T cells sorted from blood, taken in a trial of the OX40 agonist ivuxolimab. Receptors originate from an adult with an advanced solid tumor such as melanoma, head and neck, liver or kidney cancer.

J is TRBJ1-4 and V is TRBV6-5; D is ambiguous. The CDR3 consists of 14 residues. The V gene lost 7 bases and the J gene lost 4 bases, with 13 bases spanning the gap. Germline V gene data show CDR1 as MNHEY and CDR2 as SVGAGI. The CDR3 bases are TGTGCCAGCACTCTGGGAGTAGATAATGAAAAACTGTTTTTT. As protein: CASTLGVDNEKLFF.

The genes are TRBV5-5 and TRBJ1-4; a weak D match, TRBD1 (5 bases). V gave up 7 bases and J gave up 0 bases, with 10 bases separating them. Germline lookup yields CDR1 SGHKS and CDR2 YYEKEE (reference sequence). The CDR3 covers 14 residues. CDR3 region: CASSRGATNEKLFF. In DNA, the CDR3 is TGTGCCAGCTCTAGGGGTGCAACTAATGAAAAACTGTTTTTT.

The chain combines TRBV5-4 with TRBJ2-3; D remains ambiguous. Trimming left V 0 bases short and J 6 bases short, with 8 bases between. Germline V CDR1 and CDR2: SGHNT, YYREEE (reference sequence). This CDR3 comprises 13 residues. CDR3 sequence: CASSLAPMDTQYF. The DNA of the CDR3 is TGTGCCAGCAGCTTGGCACCAATGGATACGCAGTATTTT.

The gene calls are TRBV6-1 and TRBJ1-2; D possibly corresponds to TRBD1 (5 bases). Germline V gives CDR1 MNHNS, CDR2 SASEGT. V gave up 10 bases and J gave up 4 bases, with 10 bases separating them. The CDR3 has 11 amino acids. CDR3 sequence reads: CAKDSSYGYTF. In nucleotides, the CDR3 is TGTGCCAAAGACAGCAGCTATGGCTACACCTTC.

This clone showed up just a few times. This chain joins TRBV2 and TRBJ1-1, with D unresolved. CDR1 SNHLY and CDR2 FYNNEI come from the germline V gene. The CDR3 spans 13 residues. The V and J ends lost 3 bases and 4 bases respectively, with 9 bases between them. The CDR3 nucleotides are TGTGCCAGCAGTGAGGACTCAGCCACTGAAGCTTTCTTT. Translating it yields CASSEDSATEAFF.

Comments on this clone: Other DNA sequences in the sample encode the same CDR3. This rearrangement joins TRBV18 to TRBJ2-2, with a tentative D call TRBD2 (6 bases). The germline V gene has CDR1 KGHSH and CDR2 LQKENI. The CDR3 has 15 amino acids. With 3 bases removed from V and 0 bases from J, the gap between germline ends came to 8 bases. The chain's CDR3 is CASSPRGTNTGELFF. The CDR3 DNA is TGTGCCAGCTCACCTCGGGGGACGAACACCGGGGAGCTGTTTTTT.

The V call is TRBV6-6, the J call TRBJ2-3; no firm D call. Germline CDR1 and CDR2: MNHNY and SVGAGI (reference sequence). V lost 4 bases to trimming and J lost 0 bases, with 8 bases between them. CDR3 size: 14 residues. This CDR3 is CASSSQHSTDTQYF. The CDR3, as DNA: TGTGCCAGCAGTTCGCAACACAGCACAGATACGCAGTATTTT.

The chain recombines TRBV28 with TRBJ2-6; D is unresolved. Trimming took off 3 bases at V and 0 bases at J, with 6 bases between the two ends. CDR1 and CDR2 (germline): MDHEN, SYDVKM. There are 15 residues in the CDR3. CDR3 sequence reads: CASSFSHSGANVLTF. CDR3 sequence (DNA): TGTGCCAGCAGTTTCTCGCACTCTGGGGCCAACGTCCTGACTTTC.

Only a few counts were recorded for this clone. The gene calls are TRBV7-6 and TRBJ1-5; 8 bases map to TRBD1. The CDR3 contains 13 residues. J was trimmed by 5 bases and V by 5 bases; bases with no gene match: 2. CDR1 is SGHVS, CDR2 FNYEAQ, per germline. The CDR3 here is CASSAQGDQPQHF. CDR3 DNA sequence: TGTGCCAGCAGCGCACAGGGGGATCAGCCCCAGCATTTT.

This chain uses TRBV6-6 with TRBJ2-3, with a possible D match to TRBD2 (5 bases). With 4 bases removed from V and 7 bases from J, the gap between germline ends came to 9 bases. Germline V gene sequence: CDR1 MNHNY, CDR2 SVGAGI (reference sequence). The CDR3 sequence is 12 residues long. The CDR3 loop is CASSSSGYTQYF. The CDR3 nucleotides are TGTGCCAGCAGTTCAAGCGGTTATACGCAGTATTTT.

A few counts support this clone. In nucleotides, the CDR3 is TGTGCCAGCAGCCAATCCGGGACAGGAGGGGAAAAACTGTTTTTT. It translates to CASSQSGTGGEKLFF. The chain has TRBV4-2 and TRBJ1-4; 8 bases are shared with TRBD1. The CDR3 sequence is 15 residues long. The germline gives CDR1 LGHNA, CDR2 YNFKEQ. V gave up 2 bases and J gave up 8 bases; unmatched junction bases: 7.

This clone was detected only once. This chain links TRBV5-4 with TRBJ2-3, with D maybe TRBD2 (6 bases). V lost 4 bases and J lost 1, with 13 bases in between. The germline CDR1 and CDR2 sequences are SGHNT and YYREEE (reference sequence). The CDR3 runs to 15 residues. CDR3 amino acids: CASSPGGDRTDTQYF. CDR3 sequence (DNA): TGTGCCAGCAGCCCAGGCGGGGATCGCACAGATACGCAGTATTTT. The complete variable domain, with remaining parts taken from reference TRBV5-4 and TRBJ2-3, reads ETGVTQSPTHLIKTRGQQVTLRCSSQSGHNTVSWYQQALGQGPQFIFQYYREEENGRGNFPPRFSGLQFPNYSSELNVNALELDDSALYLCASSPGGDRTDTQYFGPGTRLTVL.

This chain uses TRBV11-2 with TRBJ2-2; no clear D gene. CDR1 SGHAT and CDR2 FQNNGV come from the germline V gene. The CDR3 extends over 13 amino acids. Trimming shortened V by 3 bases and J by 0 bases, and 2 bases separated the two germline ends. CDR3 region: CASSFTNTGELFF. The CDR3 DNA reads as TGTGCCAGCAGCTTCACGAACACCGGGGAGCTGTTTTTT.

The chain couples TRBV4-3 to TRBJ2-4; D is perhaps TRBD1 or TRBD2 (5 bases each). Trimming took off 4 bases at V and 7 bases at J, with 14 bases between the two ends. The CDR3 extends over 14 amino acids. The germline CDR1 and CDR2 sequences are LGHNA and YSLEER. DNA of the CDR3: TGCGCCAGCAGCCTGGAGAGGGGAAGCAACATTCAGTACTTC. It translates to CASSLERGSNIQYF.

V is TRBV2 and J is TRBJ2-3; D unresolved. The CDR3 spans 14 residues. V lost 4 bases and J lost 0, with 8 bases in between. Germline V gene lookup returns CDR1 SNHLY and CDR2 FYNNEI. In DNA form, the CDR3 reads TGTGCCAGCAGTGGTACATCAAGCACAGATACGCAGTATTTT. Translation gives CASSGTSSTDTQYF.

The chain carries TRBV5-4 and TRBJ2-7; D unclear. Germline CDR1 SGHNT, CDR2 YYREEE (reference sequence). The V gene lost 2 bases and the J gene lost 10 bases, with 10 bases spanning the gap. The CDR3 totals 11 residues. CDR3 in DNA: TGTGCCAGCAGCTTCCCGCCGTCACAGTACTTC. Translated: CASSFPPSQYF.

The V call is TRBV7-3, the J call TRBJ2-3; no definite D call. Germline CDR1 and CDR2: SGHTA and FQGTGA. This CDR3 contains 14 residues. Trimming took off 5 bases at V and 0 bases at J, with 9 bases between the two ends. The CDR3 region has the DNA TGTGCCAGCAGCCGTGATTCTAGCACAGATACGCAGTATTTT. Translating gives CASSRDSSTDTQYF.

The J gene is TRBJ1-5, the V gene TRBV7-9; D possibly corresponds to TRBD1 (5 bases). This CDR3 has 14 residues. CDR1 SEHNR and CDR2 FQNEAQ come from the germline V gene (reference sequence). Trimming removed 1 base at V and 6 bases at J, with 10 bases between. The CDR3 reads CASSLDRDGQPQHF. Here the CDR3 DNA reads TGTGCCAGCAGCTTAGACCGGGACGGTCAGCCCCAGCATTTT.

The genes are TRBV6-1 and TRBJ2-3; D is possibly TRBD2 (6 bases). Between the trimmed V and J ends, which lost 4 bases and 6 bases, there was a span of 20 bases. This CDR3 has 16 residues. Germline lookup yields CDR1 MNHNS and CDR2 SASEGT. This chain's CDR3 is CASSGRVGVRVDTQYF. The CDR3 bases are TGTGCCAGCAGTGGGAGGGTGGGAGTGCGCGTTGATACGCAGTATTTT.

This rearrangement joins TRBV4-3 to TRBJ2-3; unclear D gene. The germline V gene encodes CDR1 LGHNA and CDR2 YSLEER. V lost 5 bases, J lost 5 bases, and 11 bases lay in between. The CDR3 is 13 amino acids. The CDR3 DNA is TGCGCCAGCAGCTGGGCCACCCAAGATACGCAGTATTTT. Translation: CASSWATQDTQYF.

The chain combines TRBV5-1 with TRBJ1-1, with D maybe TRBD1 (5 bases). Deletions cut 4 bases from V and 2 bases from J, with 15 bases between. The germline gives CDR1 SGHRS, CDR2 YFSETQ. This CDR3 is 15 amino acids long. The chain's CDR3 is CASSGPSGLNTEAFF. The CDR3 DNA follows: TGCGCCAGCAGCGGTCCCTCGGGGCTAAACACTGAAGCTTTCTTT. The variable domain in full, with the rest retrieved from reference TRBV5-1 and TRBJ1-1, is KAGVTQTPRYLIKTRGQQVTLSCSPISGHRSVSWYQQTPGQGLQFLFEYFSETQRNKGNFPGRFSGRQFSNSRSEMNVSTLELGDSALYLCASSGPSGLNTEAFFGQGTRLTVV.

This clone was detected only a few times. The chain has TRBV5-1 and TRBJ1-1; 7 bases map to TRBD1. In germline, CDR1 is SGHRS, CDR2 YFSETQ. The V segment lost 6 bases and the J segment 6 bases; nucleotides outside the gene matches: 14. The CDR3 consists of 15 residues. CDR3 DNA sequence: TGCGCCAGCACCGAATATCAACAGGGGCTGGCTGAAGCTTTCTTT. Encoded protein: CASTEYQQGLAEAFF. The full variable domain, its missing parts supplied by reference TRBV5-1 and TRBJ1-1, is KAGVTQTPRYLIKTRGQQVTLSCSPISGHRSVSWYQQTPGQGLQFLFEYFSETQRNKGNFPGRFSGRQFSNSRSEMNVSTLELGDSALYLCASTEYQQGLAEAFFGQGTRLTVV.

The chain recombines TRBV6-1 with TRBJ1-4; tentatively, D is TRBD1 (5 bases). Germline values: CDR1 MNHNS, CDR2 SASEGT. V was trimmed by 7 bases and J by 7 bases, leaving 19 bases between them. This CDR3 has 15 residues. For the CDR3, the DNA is TGTGCCAGCACCTTCCGGGGGGTTAGCCTTGAAAAACTGTTTTTT. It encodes CASTFRGVSLEKLFF.